This T cell receptor beta chain was sequenced for a study of regulatory T cells in long-lasting Graves disease. Study results and limitations: Newly diagnosed patients had higher TCR diversity than persistent Graves' patients did. Whereas new patients shared 966 public clonotypes, persistent patients shared more, at some 2,700. Gene preferences differed: TRBV28, TRBJ1-2, TRBJ2-5 in persistent cases.

Arm-PCR with iRepertoire HTBI primers amplified the CDR3 regions for these TCR beta libraries. TCRdb re-called the multiplex PCR reads through MiXCR, storing one row per CDR3 protein. Among 300,000 to 350,000 distinct CDR3 sequences listed, about 19% were seen once. The sample's time point: persistent/refractory GD, antithyroid drugs over 5 years with positive TRAb. RNA isolated from PBMCs was used to make the TCR library. Diagnosing Graves' disease relied on the American Thyroid Association guidelines. In this sample, this clonotype turned up many times. Antigen specificity is unknown. V was clipped by 5 bases and J by 5 bases, with 13 bases between them. The CDR3 spans 13 residues. CDR1 and CDR2 from the germline V gene are SGHTA and FQGNSA.

This receptor was identified in a female donor with Graves disease. The V gene is TRBV7-2, the J gene TRBJ2-7; tentatively, D is TRBD2 (5 bases). The sample was peripheral blood mononuclear cells (PBMCs), taken when the disease was refractory, from a patient treated with antithyroid drugs. The CDR3 loop reads CASSLLGAHEQYF. CDR3 DNA sequence: TGTGCCAGCAGCCTGCTGGGAGCCCACGAGCAGTACTTC.